This T cell receptor beta chain was sequenced in a study of control samples from healthy donors and cancer patients. Assay used: immunoSEQ multiplex PCR; TCRdb lists only in-frame clones, some missing. The sample lists approximately 150,000 clones, about nine tenths seen once, with about 3.2% in the top ten. The receptor comes from a man under 40 in good health. The sample taken for sequencing was blood.

The CDR3 sequence is CASSQGFFGELFF. Written as DNA, the CDR3 is TGTGCCAGCAGCCAAGGGTTTTTCGGGGAGCTGTTTTTT. The chain has TRBV3-1 (or the pseudogene TRBV3-2) and TRBJ2-2, with no clear D. The ends were cut back, 1 base at V and 7 bases at J, with 7 bases in the middle. There are 13 residues in the CDR3. Germline CDR1 and CDR2: LGHDT and YNNKEL (reference sequence).